This T cell receptor beta chain came from a study of molecular identifiers for immune sequencing clone quantification. The length of the CDR3 is 15 residues. The germline V gene has CDR1 GTSNPN and CDR2 SVGIG (reference sequence). V lost 1 base and J 5 bases, leaving 17 bases between the germline ends. This clonotype has just a few counts. TCRdb re-derived calls from the PCR reads in MiXCR, one entry per CDR3 protein. This table holds some 590,000 distinct CDR3 sequences, roughly 25% found once. Sequenced material: naive CD8+ T cells from blood, with Jurkat cell RNA spiked in. Described subset: FACS-sorted CD8+CD4-CCR7+CD45RA+ naive T cells. The gene calls are TRBV30 and TRBJ2-5; D perhaps matches TRBD2 (7 bases). This TCR derives from a human donor in good health. Some libraries in this study had Jurkat cell RNA spiked in. The CDR3: CAWSGVAGARETQYF. Written as DNA, the CDR3 is TGTGCCTGGAGTGGCGTCGCGGGGGCGCGGGAGACCCAGTACTTC.